The T cell receptor (beta chain) described here comes from a study of blood T cell repertoires in COVID-19. Study details: The United States, Italy and Spain supplied acute and convalescent COVID-19 samples.

Authors' methods: The authors estimated nucleated cell counts from reference gene primer amplification. This table comes from immunoSEQ multiplex PCR, and its TCRdb copy is limited to in-frame clones, with some not included. The D gene and trimming were derived from the DNA, and the V and J assignments and clone size from that table. The table lists some 150,000 clones, around four fifths of them singletons. J gave up 6 bases and V 4 bases, and 11 bases lay outside the gene matches. Germline lookup yields CDR1 SGDLS and CDR2 YYNGEE. The CDR3 spans 16 residues. Sequenced input: peripheral blood. J is TRBJ1-2 and V is TRBV9; 11 nucleotides align to TRBD1. The receptor was isolated from a woman aged 40 to 55 with active or convalescent COVID-19. The chain's CDR3 is CASSYYLDRGLNGYTF. CDR3 coding DNA: TGTGCCAGCAGCTATTATTTGGACAGGGGGCTAAATGGCTACACCTTC.